One T cell receptor beta chain is described in this entry. Its binding antigen is unknown. Base qualities are not recorded, but no much larger clone differs from it by a single base. Patients with melanoma were used as donors. Libraries came from the immunoSEQ multiplex PCR assay. TCRdb stores this immuneACCESS table with in-frame sequences only. Part of the clones is absent; in the studies checked, under half of the shortfall reflects unresolved V genes, and no reason is known for the rest. Present in this sample are about 140,000 clones, approximately 91% of which were seen just once. The ten largest clones capture 1.5% of the sample. The source of the sample is a study of CD4+ T cells in melanoma (dated by TCRdb to the early 2020s). Broadly, across the study: Neoantigen-specific CD4+ T cells in human melanoma were what the study investigated. Summary of the overall study and its limitations: Diverse differentiation states were reported to be shown by neoantigen-specific CD4+ T cells in melanoma. The report described a correlation between neoantigen-specific CD4+ T cells and the function of CD8+ T cells, macrophages and B cells.

Via the germline V gene, CDR1 is MNHEY and CDR2 SVGAGI. The CDR3 numbers 10 residues from cysteine through phenylalanine. Only the CDR3 DNA stays, 30 bases, in frame from base 1. The germline ends are 7 bases apart after V is trimmed by 11 bases and J by 2 bases. Recombination joined TRBV6-5 with TRBJ2-7; a confident D gene designation cannot be given. This TCR derives from a human donor with melanoma. The DNA sequence reads TGTGCCTCTCTCCCCTACGAGCAGTACTTC. Protein translation: CASLPYEQYF.